This T cell receptor (beta chain) was captured by sequencing in a study of Tregs in tolerant kidney transplant recipients. Findings and limits, study-wide: Biological reproducibility was not directly addressed, but technical replication error appeared minimal.

In regard to this clone: Its antigen is unidentified.

The table came from immunoSEQ multiplex PCR; TCRdb's copy has only in-frame clones and leaves some out. The sample lists more than 30,000 clones; 65% to 85% were seen once. Trimming took 5 bases from V and 6 from J, leaving 20 bases between them. Germline assignment: CDR1 SGHAT and CDR2 FQNNGV. The CDR3 spans 15 residues. This clonotype was sampled from a human donor in good health. The chain uses TRBV11-2 and TRBJ2-7; TRBD2 might be the D (5 bases). Sequencing was performed on Tregs from blood cultured with allogeneic cells. CDR3 bases: TGTGCCAGCAGCGCCCCCGGGGTAGTAAGGGTCGAGCAGTACTTC. As protein: CASSAPGVVRVEQYF.